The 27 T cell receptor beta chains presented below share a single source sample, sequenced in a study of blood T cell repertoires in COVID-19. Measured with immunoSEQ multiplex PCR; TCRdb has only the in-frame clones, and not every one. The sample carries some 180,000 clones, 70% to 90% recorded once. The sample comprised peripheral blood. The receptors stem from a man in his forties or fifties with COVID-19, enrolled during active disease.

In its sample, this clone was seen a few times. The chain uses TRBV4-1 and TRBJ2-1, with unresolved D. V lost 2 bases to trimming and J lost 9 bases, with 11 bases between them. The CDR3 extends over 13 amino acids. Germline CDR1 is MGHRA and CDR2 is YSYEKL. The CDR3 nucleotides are TGCGCCAGCAGCCAACTGAAGAGTAGTGAGCAGTTCTTC. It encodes CASSQLKSSEQFF.

In nucleotides, the CDR3 is TGTGCCAGCTCTGCACAGACCCAAGAGACCCAGTACTTC. Translation gives CASSAQTQETQYF. The chain carries TRBV18 and TRBJ2-5; no reliable D call. The germline CDR1 and CDR2 sequences are KGHSH and LQKENI. There are 13 residues in the CDR3. Trimming removed 6 bases at V and 1 base at J, with 9 bases between.

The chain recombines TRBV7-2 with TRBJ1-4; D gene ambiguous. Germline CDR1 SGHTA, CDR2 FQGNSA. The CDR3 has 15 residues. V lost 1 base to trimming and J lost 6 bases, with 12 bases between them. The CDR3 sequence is CASSLGTFGYEKLFF. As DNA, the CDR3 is TGTGCCAGCAGCTTAGGGACTTTCGGTTATGAAAAACTGTTTTTT. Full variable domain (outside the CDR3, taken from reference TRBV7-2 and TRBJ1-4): GAGVSQSPSNKVTEKGKDVELRCDPISGHTALYWYRQSLGQGLEFLIYFQGNSAPDKSGLPSDRFSAERTGGSVSTLTIQRTQQEDSAVYLCASSLGTFGYEKLFFGSGTQLSVL.

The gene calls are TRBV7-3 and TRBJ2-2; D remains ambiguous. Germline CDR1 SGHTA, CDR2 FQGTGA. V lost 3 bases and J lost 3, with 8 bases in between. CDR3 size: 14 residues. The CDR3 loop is CASSLELYTGELFF. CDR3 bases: TGTGCCAGCAGCTTGGAGCTGTACACCGGGGAGCTGTTTTTT.

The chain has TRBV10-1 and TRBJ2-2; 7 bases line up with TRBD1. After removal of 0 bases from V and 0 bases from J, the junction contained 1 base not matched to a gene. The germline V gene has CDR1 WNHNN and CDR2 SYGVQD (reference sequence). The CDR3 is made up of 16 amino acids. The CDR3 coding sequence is TGCGCCAGCAGTGAGTCGGGACAGCCGAACACCGGGGAGCTGTTTTTT. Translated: CASSESGQPNTGELFF.

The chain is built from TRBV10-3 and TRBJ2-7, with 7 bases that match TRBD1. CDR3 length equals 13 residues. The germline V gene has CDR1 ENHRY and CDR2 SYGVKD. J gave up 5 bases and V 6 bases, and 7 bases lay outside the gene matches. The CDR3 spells CAIRSDRADEQYF. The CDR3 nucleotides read TGTGCCATCAGAAGCGACAGGGCCGACGAGCAGTACTTC.

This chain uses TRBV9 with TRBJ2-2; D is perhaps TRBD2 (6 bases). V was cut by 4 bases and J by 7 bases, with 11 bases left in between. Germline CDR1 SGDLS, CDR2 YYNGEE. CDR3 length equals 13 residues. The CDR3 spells CASSPPGVGELFF. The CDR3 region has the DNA TGTGCCAGCAGCCCCCCGGGGGTCGGGGAGCTGTTTTTT.

The CDR3, as DNA: TGTGCCAGCAGTTACTTATCCCCTACAGGGGGCAATGGCTACACCTTC. It yields the protein CASSYLSPTGGNGYTF. The chain recombines TRBV6-5 with TRBJ1-2; 9 bases line up with TRBD1. Germline trimming cut 1 base from V and 6 bases from J; bases unmatched to any gene: 9. This CDR3 region has 16 residues. Germline V CDR1 and CDR2: MNHEY, SVGAGI.

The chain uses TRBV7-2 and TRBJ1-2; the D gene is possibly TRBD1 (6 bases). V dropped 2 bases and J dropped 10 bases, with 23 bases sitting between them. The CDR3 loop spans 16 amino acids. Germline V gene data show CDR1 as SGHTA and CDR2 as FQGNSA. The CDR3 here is CASSLSVARTVSDYTF. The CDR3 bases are TGTGCCAGCAGCTTATCAGTTGCCAGGACAGTATCTGACTACACCTTC. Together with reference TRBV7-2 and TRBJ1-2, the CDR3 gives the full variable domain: GAGVSQSPSNKVTEKGKDVELRCDPISGHTALYWYRQSLGQGLEFLIYFQGNSAPDKSGLPSDRFSAERTGGSVSTLTIQRTQQEDSAVYLCASSLSVARTVSDYTFGSGTRLTVV.

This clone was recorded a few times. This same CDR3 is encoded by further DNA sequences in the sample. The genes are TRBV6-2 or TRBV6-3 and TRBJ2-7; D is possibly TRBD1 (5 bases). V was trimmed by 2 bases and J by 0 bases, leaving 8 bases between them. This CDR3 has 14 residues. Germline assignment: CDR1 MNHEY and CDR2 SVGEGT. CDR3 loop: CASSYGQGSYEQYF. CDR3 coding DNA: TGTGCCAGCAGTTACGGGCAGGGCTCCTACGAGCAGTACTTC.

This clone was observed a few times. The CDR3 coding sequence is TGTGCCAGCAGCTTAGGGGGGACAGGGGTCCTGGCACTCCACTTT. Translating gives CASSLGGTGVLALHF. This chain links TRBV7-2 with TRBJ1-6, with 10 bases lining up with TRBD1. The germline CDR1 and CDR2 sequences are SGHTA and FQGNSA. This CDR3 is 15 amino acids long. Germline trimming cut 1 base from V and 16 bases from J; bases unmatched to any gene: 10.

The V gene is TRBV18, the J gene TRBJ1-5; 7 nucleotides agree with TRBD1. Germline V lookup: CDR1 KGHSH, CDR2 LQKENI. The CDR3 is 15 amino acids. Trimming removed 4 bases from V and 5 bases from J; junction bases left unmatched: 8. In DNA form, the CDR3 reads TGTGCCAGCTCACAGGGAACAGGGGAGGATCAGCCCCAGCATTTT. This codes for CASSQGTGEDQPQHF.

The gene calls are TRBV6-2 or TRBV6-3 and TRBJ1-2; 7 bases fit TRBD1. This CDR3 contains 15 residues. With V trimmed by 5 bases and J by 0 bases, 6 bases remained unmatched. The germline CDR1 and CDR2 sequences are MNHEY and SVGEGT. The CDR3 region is CASSTQTGPNYGYTF. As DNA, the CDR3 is TGTGCCAGCAGTACTCAGACAGGGCCTAACTATGGCTACACCTTC.

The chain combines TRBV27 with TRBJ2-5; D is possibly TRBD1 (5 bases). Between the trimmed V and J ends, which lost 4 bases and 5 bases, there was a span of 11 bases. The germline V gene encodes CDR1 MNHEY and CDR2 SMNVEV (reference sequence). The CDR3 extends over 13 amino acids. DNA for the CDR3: TGTGCCAGCAGTTCTCAGGGAAGTGAGACCCAGTACTTC. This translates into CASSSQGSETQYF.

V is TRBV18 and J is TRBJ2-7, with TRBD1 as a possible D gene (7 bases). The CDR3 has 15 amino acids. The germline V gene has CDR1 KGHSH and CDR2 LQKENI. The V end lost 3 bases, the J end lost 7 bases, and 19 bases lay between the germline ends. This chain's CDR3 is CASSPMGGQPAEQYF. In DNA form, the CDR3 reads TGTGCCAGCTCACCTATGGGGGGACAGCCCGCTGAGCAGTACTTC.

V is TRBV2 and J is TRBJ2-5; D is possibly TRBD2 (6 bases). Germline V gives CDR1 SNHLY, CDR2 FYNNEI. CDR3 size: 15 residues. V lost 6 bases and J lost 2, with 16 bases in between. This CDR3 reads CASSPTGTSQETQYF. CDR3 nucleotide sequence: TGTGCCAGCAGCCCAACCGGGACTTCACAAGAGACCCAGTACTTC.

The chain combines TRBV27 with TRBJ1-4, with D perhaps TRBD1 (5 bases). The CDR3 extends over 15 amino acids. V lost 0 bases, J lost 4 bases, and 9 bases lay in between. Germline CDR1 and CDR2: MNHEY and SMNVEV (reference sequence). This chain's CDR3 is CASSLSGGDNEKLFF. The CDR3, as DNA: TGTGCCAGCAGTTTATCGGGGGGAGATAATGAAAAACTGTTTTTT.

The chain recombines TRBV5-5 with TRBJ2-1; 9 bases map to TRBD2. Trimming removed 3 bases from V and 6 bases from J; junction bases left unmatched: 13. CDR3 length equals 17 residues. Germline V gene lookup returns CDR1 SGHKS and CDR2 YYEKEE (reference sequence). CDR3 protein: CASSSPLGLAGSNEQFF. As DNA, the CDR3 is TGTGCCAGCAGCTCCCCGCTGGGGCTAGCGGGGTCCAATGAGCAGTTCTTC.

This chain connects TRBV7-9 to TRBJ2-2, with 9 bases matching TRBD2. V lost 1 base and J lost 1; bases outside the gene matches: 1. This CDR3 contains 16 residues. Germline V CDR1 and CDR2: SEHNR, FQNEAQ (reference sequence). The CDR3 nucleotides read TGTGCCAGCAGCTTAGTGACTAGCGGGAACACCGGGGAGCTGTTTTTT. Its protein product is CASSLVTSGNTGELFF.

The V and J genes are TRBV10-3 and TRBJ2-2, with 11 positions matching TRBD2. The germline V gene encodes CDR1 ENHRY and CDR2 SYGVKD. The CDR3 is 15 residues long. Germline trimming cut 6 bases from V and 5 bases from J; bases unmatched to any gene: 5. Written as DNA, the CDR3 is TGTGCCATCAGGGGGACTAGCGGAGCTACCGGGGAGCTGTTTTTT. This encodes CAIRGTSGATGELFF.

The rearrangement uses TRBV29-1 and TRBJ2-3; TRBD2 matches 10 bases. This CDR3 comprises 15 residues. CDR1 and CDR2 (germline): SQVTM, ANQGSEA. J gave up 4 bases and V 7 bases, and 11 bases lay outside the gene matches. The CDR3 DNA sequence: TGCAGCGGCCGCCTCAGCGGGAGGGAAGCAGATACGCAGTATTTT. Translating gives CSGRLSGREADTQYF.

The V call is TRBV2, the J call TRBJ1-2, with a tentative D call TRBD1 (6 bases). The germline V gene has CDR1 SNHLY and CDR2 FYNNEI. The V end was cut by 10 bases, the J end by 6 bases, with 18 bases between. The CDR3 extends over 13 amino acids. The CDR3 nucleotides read TGTGCCAACTACTTCGGGGACACTAATGGCTACACCTTC. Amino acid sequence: CANYFGDTNGYTF.

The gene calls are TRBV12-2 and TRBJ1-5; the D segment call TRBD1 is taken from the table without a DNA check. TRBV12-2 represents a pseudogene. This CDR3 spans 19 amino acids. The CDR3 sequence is CASRFQRDRGRVSNQPQHF. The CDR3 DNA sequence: TGTGCAAGTCGCTTCCAACGGGACAGGGGGCGCGTAAGCAATCAGCCCCAGCATTTT.

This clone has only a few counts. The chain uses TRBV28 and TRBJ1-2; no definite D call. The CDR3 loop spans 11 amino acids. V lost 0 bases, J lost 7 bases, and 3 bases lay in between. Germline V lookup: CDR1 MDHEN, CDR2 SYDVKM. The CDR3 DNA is TGTGCCAGCAGTTTATGGAGTGGCTACACCTTC. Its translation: CASSLWSGYTF.

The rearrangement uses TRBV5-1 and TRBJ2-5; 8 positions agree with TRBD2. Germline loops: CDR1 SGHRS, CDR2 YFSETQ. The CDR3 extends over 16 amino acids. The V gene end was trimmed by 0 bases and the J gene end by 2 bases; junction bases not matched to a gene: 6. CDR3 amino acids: CASSLAGGARQETQYF. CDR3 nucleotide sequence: TGCGCCAGCAGCTTGGCGGGGGGGGCGCGGCAAGAGACCCAGTACTTC.

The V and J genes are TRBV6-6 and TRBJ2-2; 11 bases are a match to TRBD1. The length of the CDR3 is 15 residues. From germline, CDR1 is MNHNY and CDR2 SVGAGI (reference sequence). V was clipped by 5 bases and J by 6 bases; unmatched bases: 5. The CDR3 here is CASSRTGGLAGELFF. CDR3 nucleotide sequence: TGTGCCAGCAGTCGGACAGGGGGCTTGGCCGGGGAGCTGTTTTTT.

As DNA, the CDR3 is TGTGCCAGCAGTGGCCTAGCGGGGGGGAGCACCGGGGAGCTGTTTTTT. Residues: CASSGLAGGSTGELFF. The rearrangement uses TRBV6-2 or TRBV6-3 and TRBJ2-2; 12 positions match TRBD2. The CDR3 consists of 16 residues. V lost 5 bases, J lost 4 bases, and 5 bases stayed unmatched. CDR1 MNHEY and CDR2 SVGEGT come from the germline V gene.